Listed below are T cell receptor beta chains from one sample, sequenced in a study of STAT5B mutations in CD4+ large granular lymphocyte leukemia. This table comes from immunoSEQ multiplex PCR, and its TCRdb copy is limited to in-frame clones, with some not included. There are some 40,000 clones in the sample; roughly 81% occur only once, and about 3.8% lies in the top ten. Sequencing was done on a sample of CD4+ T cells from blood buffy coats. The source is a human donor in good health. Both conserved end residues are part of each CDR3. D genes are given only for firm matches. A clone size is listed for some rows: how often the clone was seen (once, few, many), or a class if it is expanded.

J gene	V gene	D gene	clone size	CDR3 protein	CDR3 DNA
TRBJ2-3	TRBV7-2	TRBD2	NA	CASSSGLAGGTDTQYF	TGTGCCAGCAGCTCCGGACTAGCGGGAGGGACAGATACGCAGTATTTT
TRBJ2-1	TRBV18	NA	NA	CASSPKVGLYNEQFF	TGTGCCAGCTCACCGAAGGTAGGGCTCTACAATGAGCAGTTCTTC
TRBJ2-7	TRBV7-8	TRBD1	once	CASSIPGQAYEQYF	TGTGCCAGCAGCATTCCGGGACAGGCCTACGAGCAGTACTTC
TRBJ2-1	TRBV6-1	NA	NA	CASTGPYNEQFF	TGTGCCAGCACGGGACCCTACAATGAGCAGTTCTTC
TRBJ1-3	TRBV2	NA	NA	CASSQQSGNTIYF	TGTGCCAGCTCCCAGCAGTCTGGAAACACCATATATTTT
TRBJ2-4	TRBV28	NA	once	CASSFQGTAKNIQYF	TGTGCCAGCAGTTTTCAGGGGACAGCCAAAAACATTCAGTACTTC
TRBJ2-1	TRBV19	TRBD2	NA	CASSSPAGTSGTNEQFF	TGTGCCAGTAGTTCTCCGGCGGGGACTAGCGGGACTAATGAGCAGTTCTTC
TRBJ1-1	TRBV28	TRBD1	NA	CASSSTGTGVGEAFF	TGTGCCAGCAGTTCAACCGGGACAGGGGTGGGCGAAGCTTTCTTT
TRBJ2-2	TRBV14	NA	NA	CASSQDFNTGELFF	TGTGCCAGCAGCCAAGATTTCAACACCGGGGAGCTGTTTTTT
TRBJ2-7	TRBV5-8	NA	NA	CASSLALGRTYEQYF	TGTGCCAGCAGCTTGGCCCTGGGCAGGACCTACGAGCAGTACTTC
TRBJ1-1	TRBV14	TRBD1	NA	CASSQGRGATEAFF	TGTGCCAGCAGCCAGGGCAGGGGGGCCACTGAAGCTTTCTTT
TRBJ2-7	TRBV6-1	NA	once	CASSARYEQYF	TGTGCCAGCAGTGCCAGGTACGAGCAGTACTTC
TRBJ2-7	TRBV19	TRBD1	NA	CASSIGGQVVTEQYF	TGTGCCAGTAGTATAGGGGGACAGGTCGTAACGGAGCAGTACTTC
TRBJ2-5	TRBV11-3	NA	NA	CASSRGLLQETQYF	TGTGCCAGCAGCCGCGGACTGCTCCAAGAGACCCAGTACTTC
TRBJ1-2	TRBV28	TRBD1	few	CASRSGQGNYGYTF	TGTGCCAGCAGGAGCGGACAGGGTAACTATGGCTACACCTTC
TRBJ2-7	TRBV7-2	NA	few	CASSYGGAGQYF	TGTGCCAGCAGCTATGGGGGCGCGGGGCAGTACTTC
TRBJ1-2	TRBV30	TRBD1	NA	CAWMGRQGAPVYGYTF	TGTGCCTGGATGGGAAGACAGGGGGCGCCGGTCTATGGCTACACCTTC
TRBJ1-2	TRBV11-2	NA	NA	CASSLEASLGYTF	TGTGCCAGCAGCTTAGAGGCCAGTTTGGGCTACACCTTC
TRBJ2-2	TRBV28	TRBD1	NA	CASSSPTGGKTGTGELFF	TGTGCCAGCAGTTCCCCGACAGGGGGGAAGACGGGCACCGGGGAGCTGTTTTTT
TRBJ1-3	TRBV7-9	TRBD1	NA	CASSGRTGRDTIYF	TGTGCCAGCAGCGGCCGGACAGGGAGGGACACCATATATTTT
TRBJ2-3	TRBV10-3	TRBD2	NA	CATGLAGVADTQYF	TGTGCCACCGGACTAGCGGGAGTTGCAGATACGCAGTATTTT
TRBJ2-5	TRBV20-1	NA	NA	CSASGGGVQYF	TGCAGTGCTAGCGGGGGTGGGGTCCAGTACTTC
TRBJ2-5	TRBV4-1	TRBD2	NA	CASSQTGGASGKETQYF	TGCGCCAGCAGCCAGACAGGAGGGGCTAGCGGGAAAGAGACCCAGTACTTC
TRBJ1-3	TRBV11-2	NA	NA	CASSLDFGSGNTIYF	TGTGCCAGCAGCTTAGATTTCGGCTCTGGAAACACCATATATTTT
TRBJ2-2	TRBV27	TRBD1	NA	CASSLRPLSWTGNTGELFF	TGTGCCAGCAGTTTAAGGCCTCTTTCTTGGACAGGGAACACCGGGGAGCTGTTTTTT
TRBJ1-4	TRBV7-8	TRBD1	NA	CASSLGRTGFGEKLFF	TGTGCCAGCAGCTTAGGGCGGACAGGGTTCGGCGAAAAACTGTTTTTT
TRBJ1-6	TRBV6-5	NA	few	CASRSNSPLHF	TGTGCCAGCAGGAGTAATTCACCCCTCCACTTT
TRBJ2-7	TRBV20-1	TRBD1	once	CSGSAGGEQYF	TGCAGTGGGAGTGCAGGGGGCGAGCAGTACTTC
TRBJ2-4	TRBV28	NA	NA	CASRPKLAKNIQYF	TGTGCCAGCAGACCAAAGCTAGCCAAAAACATTCAGTACTTC
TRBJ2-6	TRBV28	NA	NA	CASSQGRGASGANVLTF	TGTGCCAGCAGTCAGGGACGTGGGGCCTCTGGGGCCAACGTCCTGACTTTC
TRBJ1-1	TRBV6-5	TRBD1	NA	CASSYSGTGGLQAFF	TGTGCCAGCAGTTACTCTGGGACAGGGGGCCTCCAGGCTTTCTTT
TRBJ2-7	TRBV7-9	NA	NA	CASSPSKSSYEQYF	TGTGCCAGCAGCCCCTCTAAAAGTTCCTACGAGCAGTACTTC
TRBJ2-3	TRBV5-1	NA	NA	CASSLGRADTQYF	TGCGCCAGCAGCTTGGGACGAGCAGATACGCAGTATTTT
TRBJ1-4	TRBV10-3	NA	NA	CAISESERNGEKLFF	TGTGCCATCAGTGAGTCGGAAAGGAATGGCGAAAAACTGTTTTTT
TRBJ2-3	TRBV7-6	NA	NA	CASSPGLKSTDTQYF	TGTGCCAGCAGCCCTGGACTGAAATCCACAGATACGCAGTATTTT
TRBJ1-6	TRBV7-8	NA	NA	CASSLAEVRVGSPLHF	TGTGCCAGCAGCTTAGCGGAGGTCAGGGTTGGTTCACCCCTCCACTTT
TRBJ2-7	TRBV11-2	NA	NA	CASSSSTFYDEQYF	TGTGCCAGCAGCTCCTCCACTTTCTACGACGAGCAGTACTTC
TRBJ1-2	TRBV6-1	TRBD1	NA	CASSTGVGYGYTF	TGTGCCAGCAGTACAGGGGTGGGCTATGGCTACACCTTC
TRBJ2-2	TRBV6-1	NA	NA	CASSAQGGRTGELFF	TGTGCCAGCAGTGCACAGGGAGGTCGCACCGGGGAGCTGTTTTTT
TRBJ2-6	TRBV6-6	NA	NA	CASSWTDSSGANVLTF	TGTGCCAGCAGTTGGACCGATAGCTCTGGGGCCAACGTCCTGACTTTC
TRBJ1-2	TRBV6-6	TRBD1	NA	CASSFELQGANGYTF	TGTGCCAGCAGCTTCGAACTACAGGGGGCTAATGGCTACACCTTC
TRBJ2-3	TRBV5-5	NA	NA	CASSLWGHSTDTQYF	TGTGCCAGCAGCTTGTGGGGCCACAGCACAGATACGCAGTATTTT
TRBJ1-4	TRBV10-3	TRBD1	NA	CAISKDRANEKLFF	TGTGCCATCAGTAAGGACAGGGCTAATGAAAAACTGTTTTTT
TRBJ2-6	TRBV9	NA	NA	CASSPPWGVSSGANVLTF	TGTGCCAGCAGCCCCCCGTGGGGGGTGAGCTCTGGGGCCAACGTCCTGACTTTC
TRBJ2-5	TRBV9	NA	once	CASSGHGGAQETQYF	TGTGCCAGCAGCGGCCATGGGGGGGCACAAGAGACCCAGTACTTC
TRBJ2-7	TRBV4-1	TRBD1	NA	CASSRGQGIEQYF	TGCGCCAGCAGCCGAGGACAGGGTATCGAGCAGTACTTC
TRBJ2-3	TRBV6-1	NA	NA	CASSEDYWRWGTQYF	TGTGCCAGCAGTGAAGACTACTGGAGGTGGGGTACGCAGTATTTT
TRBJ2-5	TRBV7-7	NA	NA	CASSLGHQETQYF	TGTGCTAGCAGCCTGGGACACCAAGAGACCCAGTACTTC
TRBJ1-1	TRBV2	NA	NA	CASSGTRYTEAFF	TGTGCCAGCAGTGGTACGAGGTACACTGAAGCTTTCTTT
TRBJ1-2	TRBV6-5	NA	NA	CASSGPGVGYTF	TGTGCCAGCAGTGGCCCTGGAGTTGGCTACACCTTC
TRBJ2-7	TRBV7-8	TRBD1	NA	CASSVRDAGGEQYF	TGTGCCAGCAGCGTCCGGGATGCAGGGGGCGAGCAGTACTTC